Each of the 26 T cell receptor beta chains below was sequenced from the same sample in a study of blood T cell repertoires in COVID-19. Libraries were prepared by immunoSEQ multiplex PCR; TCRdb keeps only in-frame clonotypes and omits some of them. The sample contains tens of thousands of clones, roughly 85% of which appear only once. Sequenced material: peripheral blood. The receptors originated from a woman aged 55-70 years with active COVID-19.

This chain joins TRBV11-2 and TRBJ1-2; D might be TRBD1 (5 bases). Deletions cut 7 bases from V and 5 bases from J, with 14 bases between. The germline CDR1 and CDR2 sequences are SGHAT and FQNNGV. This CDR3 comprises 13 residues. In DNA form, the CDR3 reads TGTGCCAGCACGCCCACAGGCGTTTATGGCTACACCTTC. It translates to CASTPTGVYGYTF.

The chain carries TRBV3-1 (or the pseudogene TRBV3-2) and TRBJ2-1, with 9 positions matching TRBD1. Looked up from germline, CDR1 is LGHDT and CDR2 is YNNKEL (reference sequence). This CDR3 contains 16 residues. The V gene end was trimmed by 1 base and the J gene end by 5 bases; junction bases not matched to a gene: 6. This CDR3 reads CASSQVGQGFNNEQFF. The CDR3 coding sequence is TGTGCCAGCAGCCAAGTGGGACAGGGATTTAACAATGAGCAGTTCTTC.

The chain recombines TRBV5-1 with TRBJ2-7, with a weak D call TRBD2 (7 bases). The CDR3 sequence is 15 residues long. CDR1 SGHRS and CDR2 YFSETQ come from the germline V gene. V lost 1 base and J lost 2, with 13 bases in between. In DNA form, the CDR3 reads TGCGCCAGCAGCTTGCTCGGGGGGCTCACCTACGAGCAGTACTTC. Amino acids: CASSLLGGLTYEQYF.

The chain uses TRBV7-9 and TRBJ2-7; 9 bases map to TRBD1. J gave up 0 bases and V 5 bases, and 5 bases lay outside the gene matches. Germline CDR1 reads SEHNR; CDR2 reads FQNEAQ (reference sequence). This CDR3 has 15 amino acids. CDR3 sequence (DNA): TGTGCCAGCAGCGTAGACAGGGGGGACTCCTACGAGCAGTACTTC. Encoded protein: CASSVDRGDSYEQYF.

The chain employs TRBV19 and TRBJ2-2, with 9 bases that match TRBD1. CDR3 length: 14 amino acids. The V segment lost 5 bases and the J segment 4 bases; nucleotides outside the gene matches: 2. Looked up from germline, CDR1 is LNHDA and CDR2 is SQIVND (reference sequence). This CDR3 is CASSGTGSTGELFF. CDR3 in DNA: TGTGCCAGTAGTGGGACAGGGTCCACCGGGGAGCTGTTTTTT.

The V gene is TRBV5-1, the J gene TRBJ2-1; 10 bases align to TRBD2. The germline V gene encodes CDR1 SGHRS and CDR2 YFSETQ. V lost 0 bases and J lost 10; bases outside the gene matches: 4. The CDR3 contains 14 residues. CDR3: CASSLASGGDEQFF. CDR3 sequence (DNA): TGCGCCAGCAGCTTGGCTAGCGGGGGTGACGAGCAGTTCTTC.

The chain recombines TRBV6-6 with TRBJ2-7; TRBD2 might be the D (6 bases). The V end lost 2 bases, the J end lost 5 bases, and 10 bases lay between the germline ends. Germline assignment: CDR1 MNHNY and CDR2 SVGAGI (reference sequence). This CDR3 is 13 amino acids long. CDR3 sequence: CASSYRGNDEQYF. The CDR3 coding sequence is TGTGCCAGCAGTTACCGGGGGAATGACGAGCAGTACTTC.

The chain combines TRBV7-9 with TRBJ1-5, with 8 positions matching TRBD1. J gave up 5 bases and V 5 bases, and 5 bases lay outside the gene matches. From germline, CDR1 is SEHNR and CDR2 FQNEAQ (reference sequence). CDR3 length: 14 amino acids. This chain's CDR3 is CASSQGQGDQPQHF. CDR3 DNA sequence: TGTGCCAGCAGCCAAGGACAGGGCGATCAGCCCCAGCATTTT. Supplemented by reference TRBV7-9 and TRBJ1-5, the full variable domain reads DTGVSQNPRHKITKRGQNVTFRCDPISEHNRLYWYRQTLGQGPEFLTYFQNEAQLEKSRLLSDRFSAERPKGSFSTLEIQRTEQGDSAMYLCASSQGQGDQPQHFGDGTRLSIL.

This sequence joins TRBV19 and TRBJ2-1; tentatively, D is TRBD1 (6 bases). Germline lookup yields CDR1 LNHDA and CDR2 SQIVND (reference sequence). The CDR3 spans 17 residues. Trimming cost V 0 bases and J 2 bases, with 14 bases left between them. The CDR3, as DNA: TGTGCCAGTAGTATAGAGCACAGGGTTACCACCTACAATGAGCAGTTCTTC. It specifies CASSIEHRVTTYNEQFF. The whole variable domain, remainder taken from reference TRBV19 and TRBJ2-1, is DGGITQSPKYLFRKEGQNVTLSCEQNLNHDAMYWYRQDPGQGLRLIYYSQIVNDFQKGDIAEGYSVSREKKESFPLTVTSAQKNPTAFYLCASSIEHRVTTYNEQFFGPGTRLTVL.

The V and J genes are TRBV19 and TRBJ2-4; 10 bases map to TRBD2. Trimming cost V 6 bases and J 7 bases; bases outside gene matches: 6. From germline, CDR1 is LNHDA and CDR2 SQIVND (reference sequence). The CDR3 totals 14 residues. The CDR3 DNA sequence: TGTGCCAGTAGCAGTAGCGGGGGGCTCAACATTCAGTACTTC. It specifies CASSSSGGLNIQYF.

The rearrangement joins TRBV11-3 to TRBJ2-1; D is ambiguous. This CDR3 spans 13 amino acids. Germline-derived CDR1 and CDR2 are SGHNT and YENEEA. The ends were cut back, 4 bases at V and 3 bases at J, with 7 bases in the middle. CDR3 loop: CASSSASYNEQFF. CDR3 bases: TGTGCCAGCAGCTCCGCCAGCTACAATGAGCAGTTCTTC.

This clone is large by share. The CDR3 nucleotides are TGTGCCAGCAGCGACCGTACTAGCGGGAGCAATGAGCAGTTCTTC. Encoded protein: CASSDRTSGSNEQFF. This chain uses TRBV7-3 with TRBJ2-1; TRBD2 aligns across 11 bases. The CDR3 runs 15 residues. Germline CDR1 SGHTA, CDR2 FQGTGA. Trimming cost V 5 bases and J 6 bases; bases outside gene matches: 6.

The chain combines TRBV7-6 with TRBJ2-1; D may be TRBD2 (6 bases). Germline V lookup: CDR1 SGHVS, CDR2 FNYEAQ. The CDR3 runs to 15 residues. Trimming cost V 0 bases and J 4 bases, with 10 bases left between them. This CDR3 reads CASSLAQGTYNEQFF. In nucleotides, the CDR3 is TGTGCCAGCAGCTTAGCTCAAGGGACTTACAATGAGCAGTTCTTC.

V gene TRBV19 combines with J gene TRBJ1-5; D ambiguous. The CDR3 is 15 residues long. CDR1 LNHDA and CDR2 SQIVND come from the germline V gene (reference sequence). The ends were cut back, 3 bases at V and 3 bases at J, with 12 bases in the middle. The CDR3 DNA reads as TGTGCCAGTAGTATTCGCCGAACAGACAATCAGCCCCAGCATTTT. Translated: CASSIRRTDNQPQHF.

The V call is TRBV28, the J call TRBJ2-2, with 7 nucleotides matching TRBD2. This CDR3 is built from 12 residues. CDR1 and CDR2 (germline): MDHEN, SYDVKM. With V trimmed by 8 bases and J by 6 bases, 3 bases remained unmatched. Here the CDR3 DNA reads TGTGCCAGCGGACTAGTGTCCGGGGAGCTGTTTTTT. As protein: CASGLVSGELFF.

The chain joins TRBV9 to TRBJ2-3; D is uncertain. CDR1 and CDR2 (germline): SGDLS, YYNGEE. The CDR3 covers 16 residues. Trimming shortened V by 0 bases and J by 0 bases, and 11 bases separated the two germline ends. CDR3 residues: CASSVDLRTSTDTQYF. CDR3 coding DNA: TGTGCCAGCAGCGTAGATCTGAGAACTAGCACAGATACGCAGTATTTT.

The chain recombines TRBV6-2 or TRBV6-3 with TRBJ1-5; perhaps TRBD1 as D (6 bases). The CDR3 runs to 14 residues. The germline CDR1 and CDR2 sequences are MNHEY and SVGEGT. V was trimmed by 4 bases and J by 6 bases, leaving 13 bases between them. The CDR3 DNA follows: TGTGCCAGCAGTTCCGGCGGGGGCGGTCAGCCCCAGCATTTT. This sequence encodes CASSSGGGGQPQHF.

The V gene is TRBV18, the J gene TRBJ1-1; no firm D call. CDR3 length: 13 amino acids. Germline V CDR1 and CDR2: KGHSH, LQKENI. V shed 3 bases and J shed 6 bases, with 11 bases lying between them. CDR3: CASSPGRAAEAFF. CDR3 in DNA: TGTGCCAGCTCACCGGGGAGGGCGGCTGAAGCTTTCTTT.

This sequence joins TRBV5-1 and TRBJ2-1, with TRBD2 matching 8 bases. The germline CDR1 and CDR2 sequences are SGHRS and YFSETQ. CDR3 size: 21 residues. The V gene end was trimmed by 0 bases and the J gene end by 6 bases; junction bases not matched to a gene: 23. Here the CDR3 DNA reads TGCGCCAGCAGCTTGGGTCCCCATAGGAGCGGGAGTTATTATGGGGCCAATGAGCAGTTCTTC. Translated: CASSLGPHRSGSYYGANEQFF.

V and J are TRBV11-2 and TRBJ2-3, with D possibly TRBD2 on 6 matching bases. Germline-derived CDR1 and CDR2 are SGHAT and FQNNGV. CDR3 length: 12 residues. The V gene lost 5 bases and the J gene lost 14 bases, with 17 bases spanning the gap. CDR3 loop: CASSPPGLALYF. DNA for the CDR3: TGTGCCAGCAGCCCCCCGGGACTGGCGCTGTATTTT.

The CDR3 sequence: CASEDVGTGKTGELFF. The CDR3 DNA follows: TGTGCCAGCGAGGATGTCGGGACAGGGAAGACCGGGGAGCTGTTTTTT. The chain is built from TRBV28 and TRBJ2-2; 9 positions agree with TRBD1. There are 16 residues in the CDR3. Trimming removed 8 bases from V and 5 bases from J; junction bases left unmatched: 12. CDR1 and CDR2 from the germline V gene are MDHEN and SYDVKM. Based on the CDR3 plus reference TRBV28 and TRBJ2-2, the full variable domain is DVKVTQSSRYLVKRTGEKVFLECVQDMDHENMFWYRQDPGLGLRLIYFSYDVKMKEKGDIPEGYSVSREKKERFSLILESASTNQTSMYLCASEDVGTGKTGELFFGEGSRLTVL.

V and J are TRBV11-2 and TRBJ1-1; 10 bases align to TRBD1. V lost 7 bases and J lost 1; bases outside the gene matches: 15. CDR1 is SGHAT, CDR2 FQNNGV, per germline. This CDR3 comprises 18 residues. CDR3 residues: CASKSYRDRGGRNTEAFF. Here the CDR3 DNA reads TGTGCCAGCAAATCCTACCGGGACAGGGGTGGGAGGAACACTGAAGCTTTCTTT.

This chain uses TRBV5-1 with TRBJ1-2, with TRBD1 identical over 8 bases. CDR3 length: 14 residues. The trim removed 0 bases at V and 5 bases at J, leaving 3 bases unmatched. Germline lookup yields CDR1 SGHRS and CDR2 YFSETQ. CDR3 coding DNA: TGCGCCAGCAGCTTGGGGGACAGGCCGTATGGCTACACCTTC. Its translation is CASSLGDRPYGYTF.

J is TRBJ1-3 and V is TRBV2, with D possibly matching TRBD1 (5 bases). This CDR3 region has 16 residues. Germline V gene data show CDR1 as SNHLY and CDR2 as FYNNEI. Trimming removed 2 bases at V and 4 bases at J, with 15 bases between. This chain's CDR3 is CASSERVSSGGNTIYF. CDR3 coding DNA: TGTGCCAGCAGTGAACGGGTTTCGTCAGGGGGAAACACCATATATTTT.

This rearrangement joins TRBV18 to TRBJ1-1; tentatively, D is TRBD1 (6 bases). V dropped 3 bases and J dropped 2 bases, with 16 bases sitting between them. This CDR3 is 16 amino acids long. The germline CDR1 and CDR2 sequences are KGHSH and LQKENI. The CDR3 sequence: CASSPQPGHLNTEAFF. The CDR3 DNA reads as TGTGCCAGCTCACCTCAGCCGGGACATTTAAACACTGAAGCTTTCTTT.

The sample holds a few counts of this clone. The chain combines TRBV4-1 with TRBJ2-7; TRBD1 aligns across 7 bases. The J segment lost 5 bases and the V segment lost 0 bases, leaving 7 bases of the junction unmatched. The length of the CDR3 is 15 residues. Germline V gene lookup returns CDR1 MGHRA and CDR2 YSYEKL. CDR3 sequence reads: CASSQDPTGYHEQYF. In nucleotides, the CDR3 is TGCGCCAGCAGCCAAGATCCGACAGGGTACCACGAGCAGTACTTC.